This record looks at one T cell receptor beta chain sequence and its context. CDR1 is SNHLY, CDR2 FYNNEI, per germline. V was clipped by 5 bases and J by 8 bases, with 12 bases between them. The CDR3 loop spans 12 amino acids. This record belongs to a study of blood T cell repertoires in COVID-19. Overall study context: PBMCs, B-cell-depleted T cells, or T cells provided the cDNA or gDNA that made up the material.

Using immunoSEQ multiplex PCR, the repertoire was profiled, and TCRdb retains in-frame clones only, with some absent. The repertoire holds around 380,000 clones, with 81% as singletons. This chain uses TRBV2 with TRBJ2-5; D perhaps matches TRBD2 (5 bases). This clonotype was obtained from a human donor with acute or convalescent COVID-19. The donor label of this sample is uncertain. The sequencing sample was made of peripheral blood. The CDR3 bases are TGTGCCAGCAGTAGCGGCCCTGGAACCCAGTACTTC. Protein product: CASSSGPGTQYF.